This entry describes one T cell receptor (beta chain). This entry is derived from a study of shared T cell receptors in the human thymus. TCRdb's copy holds only in-frame clones and misses some; the assay was immunoSEQ multiplex PCR. The sample holds about 380,000 clones, 95% seen once. Sequenced sample: thymocytes. This clonotype originated in a human donor.

The CDR3 DNA sequence: TGTGCCAGCAGCCCTCCGGACAGGGTTAGCAATCAGCCCCAGCATTTT. Protein: CASSPPDRVSNQPQHF. The rearrangement uses TRBV7-2 and TRBJ1-5, with 8 bases identical to TRBD1. There are 16 residues in the CDR3. The germline V gene encodes CDR1 SGHTA and CDR2 FQGNSA. The J segment lost 0 bases and the V segment lost 5 bases, leaving 6 bases of the junction unmatched.